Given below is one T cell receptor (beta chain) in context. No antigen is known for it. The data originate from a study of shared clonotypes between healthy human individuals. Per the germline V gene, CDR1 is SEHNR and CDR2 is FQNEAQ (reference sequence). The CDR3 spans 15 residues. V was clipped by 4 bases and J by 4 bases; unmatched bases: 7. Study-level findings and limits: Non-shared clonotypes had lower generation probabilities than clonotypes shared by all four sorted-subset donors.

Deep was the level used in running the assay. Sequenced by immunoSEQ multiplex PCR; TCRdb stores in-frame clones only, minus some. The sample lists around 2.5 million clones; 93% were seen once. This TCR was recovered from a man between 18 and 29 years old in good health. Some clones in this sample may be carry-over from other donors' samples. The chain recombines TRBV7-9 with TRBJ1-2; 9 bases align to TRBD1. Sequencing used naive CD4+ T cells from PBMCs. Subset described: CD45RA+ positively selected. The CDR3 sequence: CASSSSGTGTYGYTF. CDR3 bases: TGTGCCAGCAGCTCCTCCGGGACAGGGACCTATGGCTACACCTTC.